One and the same sample provided the 19 T cell receptor beta chains below, sequenced in a study of T-cell reconstitution after alpha-beta-depleted transplantation in children. This sample's TCRbeta library carried unique molecular identifier barcodes. TCRdb ran MiXCR on the PCR reads and lists one entry per CDR3 protein. The sample gives under 250,000 distinct CDR3 sequences, roughly a quarter of which show up once; about 4.8% is in the top ten. The sequencing used PBMCs, mostly from graft donor cells, collected 360 days after TCRalphabeta/CD19-depleted stem cell transplant. The receptor source for this set is a female patient aged 2 to 10 who had a stem cell transplant for congenital amegakaryocytic thrombocytopenia, so the T cells may come from the graft donor.

The chain links TRBV27 to TRBJ2-7; the D gene could be TRBD1 or TRBD2 (5 bases each). This CDR3 region has 16 residues. CDR1 is MNHEY and CDR2 is SMNVEV in the germline V gene (reference sequence). V was clipped by 3 bases and J by 3 bases, with 18 bases between them. The CDR3 protein is CASSLRRGQGLYEQYF. CDR3 in DNA: TGTGCCAGCAGTTTGCGACGAGGGCAGGGCCTCTACGAGCAGTACTTC.

The chain employs TRBV12-3 or TRBV12-4 and TRBJ2-7; 10 bases align to TRBD2. V shed 6 bases and J 6 bases; nucleotides not matched to a gene: 11. This CDR3 comprises 15 residues. The CDR3 reads CASSSLAGVGSEQYF. The CDR3 region has the DNA TGTGCCAGCAGCTCGCTAGCGGGAGTCGGGTCCGAGCAGTACTTC.

This chain links TRBV15 with TRBJ1-4, with a weak D call TRBD1 (5 bases). CDR1 is LNHNV, CDR2 YYDKDF, per germline (reference sequence). Trimming took 5 bases from V and 3 from J, leaving 16 bases between them. The CDR3 length is 16 residues. The CDR3 nucleotides read TGTGCCACCAGCGGGGCCGCAGGGAGGGCTAATGAAAAACTGTTTTTT. This gives the protein CATSGAAGRANEKLFF.

There are many counts of this clonotype. This chain links TRBV20-1 with TRBJ2-3; D possibly corresponds to TRBD2 (6 bases). V lost 3 bases and J 0 bases, leaving 13 bases between the germline ends. Looked up from germline, CDR1 is DFQATT and CDR2 is SNEGSKA (reference sequence). The CDR3 extends over 15 amino acids. In nucleotides, the CDR3 is TGCAGTGCTAGTGGGTTAGGACTAAGCACAGATACGCAGTATTTT. It yields the protein CSASGLGLSTDTQYF.

This sequence joins TRBV20-1 and TRBJ2-7; a weak D match, TRBD2 (6 bases). The CDR3 extends over 15 amino acids. Germline CDR1 DFQATT, CDR2 SNEGSKA (reference sequence). V was shortened by 4 bases and J by 6 bases, with 22 bases between the two germline ends. The CDR3 DNA reads as TGCAGTGCTATTGGCGGGAACTTGGGAAACTCCGAGCAGTACTTC. Encoded protein: CSAIGGNLGNSEQYF.

Only a few counts were recorded for this clonotype. The J gene is TRBJ2-3, the V gene TRBV5-1; 7 nucleotides align to TRBD1. The CDR3 runs 16 residues. CDR1 and CDR2 (germline): SGHRS, YFSETQ. The trim removed 4 bases at V and 0 bases at J, leaving 8 bases unmatched. CDR3 sequence reads: CASSPDGTASTDTQYF. The CDR3 DNA reads TGCGCCAGCAGCCCCGACGGGACAGCCAGCACAGATACGCAGTATTTT.

This clonotype was found a few times. The rearrangement joins TRBV5-1 to TRBJ2-1, with a tentative D call TRBD2 (6 bases). V was clipped by 4 bases and J by 5 bases, with 16 bases between them. The CDR3 is made up of 15 amino acids. Germline V gives CDR1 SGHRS, CDR2 YFSETQ. This CDR3 reads CASSGRSRRNNEQFF. The CDR3 DNA is TGCGCCAGCAGCGGGAGGTCGCGGAGAAACAATGAGCAGTTCTTC. The variable domain in full, completed from reference TRBV5-1 and TRBJ2-1, reads KAGVTQTPRYLIKTRGQQVTLSCSPISGHRSVSWYQQTPGQGLQFLFEYFSETQRNKGNFPGRFSGRQFSNSRSEMNVSTLELGDSALYLCASSGRSRRNNEQFFGPGTRLTVL.

The genes are TRBV20-1 and TRBJ2-1; 9 nucleotides line up with TRBD2. V was pared by 1 base and J by 6 bases, with 10 bases of the junction left unmatched. Germline V CDR1 and CDR2: DFQATT, SNEGSKA (reference sequence). The CDR3 consists of 16 residues. The CDR3 nucleotides are TGCAGTGCTAGAGGAGCCGAGGGACTAGCTCTCAATGAGCAGTTCTTC. This codes for CSARGAEGLALNEQFF.

The CDR3 sequence: CSATGRWDSEAFF. CDR3 in DNA: TGCAGTGCTACTGGCAGGTGGGATTCGGAAGCTTTCTTT. The V and J genes are TRBV20-1 and TRBJ1-1; D is undetermined. The V end lost 4 bases, the J end lost 8 bases, and 17 bases lay between the germline ends. CDR3 length: 13 amino acids. Germline CDR1 reads DFQATT; CDR2 reads SNEGSKA (reference sequence).

The chain combines TRBV20-1 with TRBJ2-3, with a tentative D call TRBD1 (6 bases). Trimming pared 0 bases from V and 3 bases from J, leaving 10 bases between. This CDR3 comprises 14 residues. Germline lookup yields CDR1 DFQATT and CDR2 SNEGSKA (reference sequence). The CDR3 DNA reads TGCAGTGCTAGAGATCAGGGGTTGACAGATACGCAGTATTTT. Translation gives CSARDQGLTDTQYF.

This clonotype was counted between two and nine times. The chain carries TRBV29-1 and TRBJ2-7, with D perhaps matching TRBD2 (6 bases). CDR3 length: 15 amino acids. Between the trimmed V and J ends, which lost 4 bases and 0 bases, there was a span of 16 bases. Per germline, CDR1 SQVTM and CDR2 ANQGSEA. This chain's CDR3 is CSVVEGGHISYEQYF. CDR3 nucleotide sequence: TGCAGCGTTGTCGAGGGAGGCCATATCTCCTACGAGCAGTACTTC.

This clonotype was seen a handful of times. The CDR3, as DNA: TGCAGTGCTGGTAGCGGGGAGAGCTCCTACGAGCAGTACTTC. As protein: CSAGSGESSYEQYF. The rearrangement uses TRBV20-1 and TRBJ2-7, with 8 bases aligning to TRBD2. V shed 5 bases, J shed 0 bases, and the junction held 6 bases outside the gene matches. This CDR3 comprises 14 residues. Germline CDR1 is DFQATT and CDR2 is SNEGSKA (reference sequence).

This clonotype was counted between two and nine times. The chain has TRBV9 and TRBJ1-2; the D is unclear. The CDR3 totals 15 residues. Deletions cut 0 bases from V and 3 bases from J, with 12 bases between. Germline loops: CDR1 SGDLS, CDR2 YYNGEE. The CDR3 region has the DNA TGTGCCAGCAGCGTAGATGGAGGGCCAGACTATGGCTACACCTTC. Amino acids: CASSVDGGPDYGYTF.

The CDR3 protein is CASSTGTRPYNEQFF. For the CDR3, the DNA is TGTGCCAGCAGCACCGGGACGCGGCCCTACAATGAGCAGTTCTTC. V usage is TRBV9 and J usage is TRBJ2-1, with D perhaps given as TRBD1 or TRBD2 (5 bases each). Germline CDR1 SGDLS, CDR2 YYNGEE. The CDR3 has 15 amino acids. V lost 4 bases and J lost 2, with 13 bases in between.

This clonotype was recorded a few times. No DNA is shown, since the ends of the CDR3 on it are uncertain; the CDR3 is the one TCRdb lists. V and J are TRBV28 and TRBJ1-2. The V gene's germline CDR1 is MDHEN and CDR2 SYDVKM. From its first to its last residue, the CDR3 has 12 amino acids. This chain's CDR3 is CASSTSTDGYTF.

This clonotype showed up many times. CDR3 sequence: CASSFGFQETQYF. For the CDR3, the DNA is TGTGCCAGCAGTTTTGGGTTTCAAGAGACCCAGTACTTC. The genes are TRBV12-3 or TRBV12-4 and TRBJ2-5; D not resolved. This CDR3 has 13 amino acids. The V and J ends lost 3 bases and 2 bases respectively, with 7 bases between them.

For the CDR3, the DNA is TGTGCCACCAGCAACAGGGAGACCCAGTACTTC. Translated, it gives CATSNRETQYF. The chain recombines TRBV15 with TRBJ2-5; D possibly corresponds to TRBD1 (5 bases). The CDR3 length is 11 residues. Trimming took off 4 bases at V and 5 bases at J, with 5 bases between the two ends. Germline V CDR1 and CDR2: LNHNV, YYDKDF (reference sequence). The full variable domain, its missing parts supplied by reference TRBV15 and TRBJ2-5, is DAMVIQNPRYQVTQFGKPVTLSCSQTLNHNVMYWYQQKSSQAPKLLFHYYDKDFNNEADTPDNFQSRRPNTSFCFLDIRSPGLGDTAMYLCATSNRETQYFGPGTRLLVL.

The V gene is TRBV4-3, the J gene TRBJ2-1; D is perhaps TRBD2 (6 bases). There are 16 residues in the CDR3. Germline assignment: CDR1 LGHNA and CDR2 YSLEER. Between the trimmed V and J ends, which lost 0 bases and 5 bases, there was a span of 14 bases. The CDR3: CASSQDAGIPNNEQFF. The CDR3 DNA reads TGCGCCAGCAGCCAAGACGCGGGGATTCCGAACAATGAGCAGTTCTTC.

V gene TRBV6-2 or TRBV6-3 combines with J gene TRBJ2-5; 7 bases fit TRBD1. Looked up from germline, CDR1 is MNHEY and CDR2 is SVGEGT. V lost 6 bases to trimming and J lost 2 bases; unmatched junction nucleotides: 15. The CDR3 loop spans 17 amino acids. CDR3 coding DNA: TGTGCCAGCAGCCAGGGCTTTGGGGACAGAGGACAAGAGACCCAGTACTTC. It is translated as CASSQGFGDRGQETQYF.